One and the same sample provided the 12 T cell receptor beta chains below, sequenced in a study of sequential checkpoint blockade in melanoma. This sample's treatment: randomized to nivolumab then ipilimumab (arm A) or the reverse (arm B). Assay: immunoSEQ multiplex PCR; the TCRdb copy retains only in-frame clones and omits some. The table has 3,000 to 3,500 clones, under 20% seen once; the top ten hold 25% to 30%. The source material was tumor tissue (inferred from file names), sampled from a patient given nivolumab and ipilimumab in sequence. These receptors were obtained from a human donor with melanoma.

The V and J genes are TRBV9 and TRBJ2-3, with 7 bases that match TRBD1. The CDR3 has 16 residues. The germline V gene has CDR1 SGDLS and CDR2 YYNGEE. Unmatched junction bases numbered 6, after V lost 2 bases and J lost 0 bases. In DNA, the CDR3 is TGTGCCAGCAGCGTCACTCCGGGACAGAGCACAGATACGCAGTATTTT. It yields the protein CASSVTPGQSTDTQYF.

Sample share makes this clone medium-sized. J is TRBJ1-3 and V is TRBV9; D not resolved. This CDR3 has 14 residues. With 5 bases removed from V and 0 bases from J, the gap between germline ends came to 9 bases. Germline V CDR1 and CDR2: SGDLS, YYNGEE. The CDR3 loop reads CASSEIGSGNTIYF. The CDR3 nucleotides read TGTGCCAGCAGTGAAATTGGCTCTGGAAACACCATATATTTT.

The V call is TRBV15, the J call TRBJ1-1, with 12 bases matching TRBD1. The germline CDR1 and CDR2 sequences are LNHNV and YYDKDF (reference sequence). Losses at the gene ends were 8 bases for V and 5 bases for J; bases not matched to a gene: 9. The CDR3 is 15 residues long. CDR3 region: CATRRDRGPGTEAFF. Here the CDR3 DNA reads TGTGCCACCCGGCGGGACAGGGGGCCGGGGACTGAAGCTTTCTTT.

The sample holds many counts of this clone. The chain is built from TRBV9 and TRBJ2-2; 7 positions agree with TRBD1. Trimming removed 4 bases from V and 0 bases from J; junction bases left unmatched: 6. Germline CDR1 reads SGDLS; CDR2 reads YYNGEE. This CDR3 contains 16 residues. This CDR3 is CASSISQGPNTGELFF. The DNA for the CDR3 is TGTGCCAGCAGCATATCACAGGGGCCGAACACCGGGGAGCTGTTTTTT. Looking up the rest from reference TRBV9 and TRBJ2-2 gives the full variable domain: DSGVTQTPKHLITATGQRVTLRCSPRSGDLSVYWYQQSLDQGLQFLIQYYNGEERAKGNILERFSAQQFPDLHSELNLSSLELGDSALYFCASSISQGPNTGELFFGEGSRLTVL.

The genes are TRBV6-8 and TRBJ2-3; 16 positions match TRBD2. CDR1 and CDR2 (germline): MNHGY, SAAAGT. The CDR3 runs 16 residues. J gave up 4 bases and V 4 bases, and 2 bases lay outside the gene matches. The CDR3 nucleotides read TGTGCCAGCAGTTCCGGGACTAGCGGGGGGGCAGATACGCAGTATTTT. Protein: CASSSGTSGGADTQYF.

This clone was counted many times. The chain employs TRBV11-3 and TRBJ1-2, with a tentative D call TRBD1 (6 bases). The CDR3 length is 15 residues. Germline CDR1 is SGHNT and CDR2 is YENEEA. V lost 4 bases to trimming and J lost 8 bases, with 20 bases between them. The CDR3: CASSSPVLGGAGYTF. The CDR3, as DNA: TGTGCCAGCAGCTCTCCGGTTTTGGGGGGCGCAGGCTACACCTTC.

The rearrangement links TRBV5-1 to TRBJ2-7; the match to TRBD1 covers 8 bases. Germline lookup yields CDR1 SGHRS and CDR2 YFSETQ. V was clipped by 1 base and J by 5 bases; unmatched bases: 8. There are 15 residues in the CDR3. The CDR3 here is CASSLWGNRGDEQYV. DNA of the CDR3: TGCGCCAGCAGCTTGTGGGGGAACAGGGGGGACGAGCAGTACGTC.

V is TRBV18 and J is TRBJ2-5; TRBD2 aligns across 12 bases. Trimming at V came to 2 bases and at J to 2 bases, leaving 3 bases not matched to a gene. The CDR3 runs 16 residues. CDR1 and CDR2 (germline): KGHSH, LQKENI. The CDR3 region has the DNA TGTGCCAGCTCACCAGGACTAGCGGGGACACAAGAGACCCAGTACTTC. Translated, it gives CASSPGLAGTQETQYF. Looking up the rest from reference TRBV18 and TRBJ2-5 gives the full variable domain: NAGVMQNPRHLVRRRGQEARLRCSPMKGHSHVYWYRQLPEEGLKFMVYLQKENIIDESGMPKERFSAEFPKEGPSILRIQQVVRGDSAAYFCASSPGLAGTQETQYFGPGTRLLVL.

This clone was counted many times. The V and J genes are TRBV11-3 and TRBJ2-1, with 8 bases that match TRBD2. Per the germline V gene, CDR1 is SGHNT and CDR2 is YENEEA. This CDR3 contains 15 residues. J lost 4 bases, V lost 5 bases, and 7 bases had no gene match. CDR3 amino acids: CASSTIAGPYNEQFF. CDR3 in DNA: TGTGCCAGCAGCACCATAGCGGGGCCTTACAATGAGCAGTTCTTC.

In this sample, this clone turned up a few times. The CDR3 reads CASSIGRGRTGENNEQFF. In nucleotides, the CDR3 is TGTGCCAGTAGTATAGGCCGGGGTCGGACAGGCGAGAACAATGAGCAGTTCTTC. The gene calls are TRBV19 and TRBJ2-1; 7 bases are a match to TRBD1. Germline assignment: CDR1 LNHDA and CDR2 SQIVND (reference sequence). V lost 1 base, J lost 5 bases, and 14 bases stayed unmatched. CDR3 size: 18 residues.

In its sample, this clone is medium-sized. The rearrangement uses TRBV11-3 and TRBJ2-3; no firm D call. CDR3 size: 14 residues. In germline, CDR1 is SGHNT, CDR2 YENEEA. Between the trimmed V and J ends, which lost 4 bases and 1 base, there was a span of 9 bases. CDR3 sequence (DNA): TGTGCCAGCAGCTCCACCTCCGGCACAGATACGCAGTATTTT. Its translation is CASSSTSGTDTQYF.

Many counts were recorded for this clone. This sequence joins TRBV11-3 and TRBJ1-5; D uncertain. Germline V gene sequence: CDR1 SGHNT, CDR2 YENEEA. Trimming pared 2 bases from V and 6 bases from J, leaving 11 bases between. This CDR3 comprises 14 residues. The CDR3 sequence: CASSLLEGGQPQHF. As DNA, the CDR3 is TGTGCCAGCAGCTTACTGGAGGGTGGTCAGCCCCAGCATTTT.